This TCR beta chain was captured by sequencing in a study of blood T cells in healthy people across ages. Study-level findings and limits: Age showed a roughly linear inverse relationship with TCR beta diversity per million T cells.

With regard to this clonotype: What it binds is unknown.

The V segment lost 7 bases and the J segment 3 bases; nucleotides outside the gene matches: 1. Germline V gene sequence: CDR1 MNHEY, CDR2 SMNVEV (reference sequence). This CDR3 spans 13 amino acids. Next came a second PCR, run for about 7 to 12 cycles, which used a sample-barcoded 5' primer along with a J-beta primer mix. TCRdb re-analysed the 5' RACE reads in MiXCR, keeping a single row per CDR3 protein. The sample yields 1.5 million to 2 million distinct CDR3 sequences, roughly 50% seen once. The V gene is TRBV27, the J gene TRBJ2-1, with TRBD2 matching over 9 bases. This TCR derives from a woman between 35 and 50 years old in good health. Sequencing used blood. CDR3 nucleotides: TGTGCCAGCATAGCGGGGGACTACAATGAGCAGTTCTTC. It specifies CASIAGDYNEQFF.